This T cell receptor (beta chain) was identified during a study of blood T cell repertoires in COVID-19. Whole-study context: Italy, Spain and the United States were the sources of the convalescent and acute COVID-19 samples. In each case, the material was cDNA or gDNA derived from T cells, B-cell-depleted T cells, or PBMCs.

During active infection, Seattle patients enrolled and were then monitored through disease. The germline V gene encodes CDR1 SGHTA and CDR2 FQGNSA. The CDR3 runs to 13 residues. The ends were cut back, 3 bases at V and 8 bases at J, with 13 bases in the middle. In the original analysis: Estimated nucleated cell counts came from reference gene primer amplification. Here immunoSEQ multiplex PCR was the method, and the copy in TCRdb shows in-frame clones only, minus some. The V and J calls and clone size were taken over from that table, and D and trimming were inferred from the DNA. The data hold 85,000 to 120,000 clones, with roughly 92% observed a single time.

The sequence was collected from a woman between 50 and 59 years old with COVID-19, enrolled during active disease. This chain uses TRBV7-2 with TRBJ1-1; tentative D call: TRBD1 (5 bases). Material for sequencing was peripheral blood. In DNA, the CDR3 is TGTGCCAGCAGCTTGGACATGGCTGGAGAAGCTTTCTTT. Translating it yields CASSLDMAGEAFF.